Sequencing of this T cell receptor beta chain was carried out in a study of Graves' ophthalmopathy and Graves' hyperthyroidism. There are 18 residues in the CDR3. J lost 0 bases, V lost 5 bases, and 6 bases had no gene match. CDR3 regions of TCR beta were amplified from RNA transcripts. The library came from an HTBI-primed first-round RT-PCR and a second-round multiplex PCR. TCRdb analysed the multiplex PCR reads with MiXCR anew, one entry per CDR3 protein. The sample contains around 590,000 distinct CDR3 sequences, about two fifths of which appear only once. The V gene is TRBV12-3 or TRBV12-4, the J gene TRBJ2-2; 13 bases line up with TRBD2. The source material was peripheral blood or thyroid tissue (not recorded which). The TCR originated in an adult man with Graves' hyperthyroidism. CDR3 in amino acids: CASSLRLAGGSNTGELFF. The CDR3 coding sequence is TGTGCCAGCAGTCTACGACTAGCGGGGGGCTCGAACACCGGGGAGCTGTTTTTT.